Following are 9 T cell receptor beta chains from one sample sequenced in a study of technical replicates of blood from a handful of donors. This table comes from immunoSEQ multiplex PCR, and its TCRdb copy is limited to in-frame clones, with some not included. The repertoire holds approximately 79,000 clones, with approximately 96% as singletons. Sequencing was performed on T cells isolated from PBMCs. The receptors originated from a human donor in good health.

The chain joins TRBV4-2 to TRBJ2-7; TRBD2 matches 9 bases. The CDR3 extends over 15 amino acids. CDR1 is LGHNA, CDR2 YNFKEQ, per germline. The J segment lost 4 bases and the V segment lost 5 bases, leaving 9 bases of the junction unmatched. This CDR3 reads CASSVYLAGGYEQYF. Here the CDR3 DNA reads TGTGCCAGCAGCGTATATCTGGCGGGGGGGTACGAGCAGTACTTC.

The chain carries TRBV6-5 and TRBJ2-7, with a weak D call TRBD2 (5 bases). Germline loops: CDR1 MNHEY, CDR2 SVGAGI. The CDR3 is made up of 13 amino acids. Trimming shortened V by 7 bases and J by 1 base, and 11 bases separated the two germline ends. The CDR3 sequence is CASTAGGSYEQYF. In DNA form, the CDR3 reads TGTGCCAGCACCGCAGGCGGGTCCTACGAGCAGTACTTC.

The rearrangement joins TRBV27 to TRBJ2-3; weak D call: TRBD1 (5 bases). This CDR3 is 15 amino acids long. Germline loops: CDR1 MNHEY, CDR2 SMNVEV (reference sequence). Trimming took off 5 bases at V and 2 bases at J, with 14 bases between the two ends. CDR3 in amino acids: CASSPYGQATDTQYF. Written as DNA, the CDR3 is TGTGCCAGCAGTCCCTATGGACAAGCCACAGATACGCAGTATTTT.

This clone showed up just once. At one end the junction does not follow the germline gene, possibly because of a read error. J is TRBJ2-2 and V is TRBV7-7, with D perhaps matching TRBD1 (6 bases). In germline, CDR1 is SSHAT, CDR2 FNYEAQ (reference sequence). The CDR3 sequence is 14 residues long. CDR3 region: CASSSGETTGELFF. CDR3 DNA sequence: TGTGCTAGCAGCTCAGGGGAAACTACCGGGGAGCTGTTTTTT.

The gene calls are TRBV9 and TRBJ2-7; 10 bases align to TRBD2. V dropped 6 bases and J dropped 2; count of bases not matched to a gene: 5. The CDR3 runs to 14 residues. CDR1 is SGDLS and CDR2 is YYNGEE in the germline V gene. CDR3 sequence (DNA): TGTGCCAGCACCCCAGCGGGAGGGCCCTACGAGCAGTACTTC. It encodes CASTPAGGPYEQYF.

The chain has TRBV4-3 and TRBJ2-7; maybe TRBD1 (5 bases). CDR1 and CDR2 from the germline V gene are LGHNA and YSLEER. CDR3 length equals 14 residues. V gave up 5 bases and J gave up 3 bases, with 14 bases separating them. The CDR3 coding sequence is TGCGCCAGCAGCATGACAGTGCAAGTCTACGAGCAGTACTTC. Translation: CASSMTVQVYEQYF.

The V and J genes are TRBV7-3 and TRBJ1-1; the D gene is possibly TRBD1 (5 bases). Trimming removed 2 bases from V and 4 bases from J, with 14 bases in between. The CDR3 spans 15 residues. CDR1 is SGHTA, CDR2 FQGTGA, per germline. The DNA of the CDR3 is TGTGCCAGCAGCTTAGGACATTCTATGGTCACTGAAGCTTTCTTT. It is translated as CASSLGHSMVTEAFF.

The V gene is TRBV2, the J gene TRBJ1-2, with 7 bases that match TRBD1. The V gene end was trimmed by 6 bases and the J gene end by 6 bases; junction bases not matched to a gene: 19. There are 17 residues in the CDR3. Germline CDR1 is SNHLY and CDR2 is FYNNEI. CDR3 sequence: CASRSRDRERGTHGYTF. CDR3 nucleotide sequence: TGTGCCAGCAGGAGCCGGGACAGAGAGAGGGGAACTCATGGCTACACCTTC. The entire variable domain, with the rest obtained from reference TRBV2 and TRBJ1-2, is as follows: EPEVTQTPSHQVTQMGQEVILRCVPISNHLYFYWYRQILGQKVEFLVSFYNNEISEKSEIFDDQFSVERPDGSNFTLKIRSTKLEDSAMYFCASRSRDRERGTHGYTFGSGTRLTVV.

The CDR3 region is CASSSTILAGVGEQYF. CDR3 nucleotide sequence: TGTGCCAGCAGCTCAACCATACTAGCGGGAGTGGGCGAGCAGTACTTC. This chain uses TRBV7-3 with TRBJ2-7; the match to TRBD2 covers 11 bases. CDR1 SGHTA and CDR2 FQGTGA come from the germline V gene. V lost 4 bases and J lost 6; bases outside the gene matches: 11. There are 16 residues in the CDR3.